This TCR beta chain was identified in a study of blood T cells in healthy people across ages. A sample-barcoded 5' primer and a J-beta primer mix were used in a second PCR of roughly 6 to 11 cycles. Every single cDNA molecule received a tag from a template-switch adaptor with 12 random nucleotides. TCRdb processed the 5' RACE reads anew with MiXCR; each CDR3 protein has one entry. The data show about 1.7 million distinct CDR3 sequences, 28% seen once. V shed 5 bases and J 4 bases; nucleotides not matched to a gene: 9. The CDR3 sequence is 15 residues long. Regarding the study as a whole: Per-million-T-cell TCR beta diversity fell roughly linearly with age.

Turning to this clonotype: Its antigen is not identified.

The sequencing input was blood. The chain carries TRBV12-3 or TRBV12-4 and TRBJ2-7, with 9 bases identical to TRBD1. The TCR was taken from a young woman in good health. CDR3 DNA sequence: TGTGCCAGCAGTCACGGCCGGACAGGGGAATACGAGCAGTACTTC. Protein sequence: CASSHGRTGEYEQYF.